Presented here are 14 T cell receptor beta chains from one specimen sequenced in a study of cytomegalovirus exposure and HLA in healthy donors. The PCR had 60 Vbeta and 13 Jbeta primers. Here immunoSEQ multiplex PCR was the method, and the copy in TCRdb shows in-frame clones only, minus some. The table lists around 95,000 clones, about four fifths of them singletons. The sequenced material came from PBMCs. These receptor sequences come from a woman aged 40 to 49 in good health and CMV-seropositive.

This clone appeared a few times. This rearrangement joins TRBV29-1 to TRBJ2-1, with 10 bases fitting TRBD2. The CDR3 covers 14 residues. V shed 6 bases, J shed 9 bases, and the junction held 11 bases outside the gene matches. Germline assignment: CDR1 SQVTM and CDR2 ANQGSEA. CDR3 nucleotide sequence: TGCAGCGTAAGACTAGCGGGTAACGGGGGTGAGCAGTTCTTC. Residues: CSVRLAGNGGEQFF.

The chain employs TRBV6-1 and TRBJ2-5, with TRBD2 as a possible D gene (5 bases). The J call may be incorrect, as the DNA end agrees better with TRBJ2-7. The CDR3 totals 13 residues. Germline V gives CDR1 MNHNS, CDR2 SASEGT. The CDR3 sequence: CASSKDYPYEQYF. CDR3 nucleotide sequence: TGTGCCAGCAGTAAAGACTACCCCTACGAGCAGTACTTC.

Turning to this clone: This specimen includes other DNA sequences encoding the same CDR3. The V and J genes are TRBV2 and TRBJ1-3; 7 bases match TRBD1. The V and J ends lost 4 bases and 1 base, in that order; junction bases with no gene match: 4. This CDR3 contains 15 residues. Per germline, CDR1 SNHLY and CDR2 FYNNEI. Here the CDR3 DNA reads TGTGCCAGCAGTGGGACAGGTTTTTCTGGAAACACCATATATTTT. As protein: CASSGTGFSGNTIYF.

The chain employs TRBV5-6 and TRBJ2-3, with a tentative D call TRBD2 (5 bases). The ends were cut back, 0 bases at V and 0 bases at J, with 11 bases in the middle. The CDR3 spans 16 residues. Germline CDR1 reads SGHDT; CDR2 reads YYEEEE. The CDR3 coding sequence is TGTGCCAGCAGCTTGGGCGCGGGTACTAGCACAGATACGCAGTATTTT. This gives the protein CASSLGAGTSTDTQYF.

The chain links TRBV5-4 to TRBJ2-7, with TRBD2 matching over 7 bases. The germline V gene encodes CDR1 SGHNT and CDR2 YYREEE (reference sequence). The CDR3 is 14 amino acids. Unmatched junction bases numbered 6, after V lost 1 base and J lost 5 bases. CDR3 residues: CASSLRLAANEQYF. CDR3 nucleotides: TGTGCCAGCAGCTTGAGGCTAGCGGCGAACGAGCAGTACTTC.

The V call is TRBV6-1, the J call TRBJ2-6; D gene uncertain. The V gene's germline CDR1 is MNHNS and CDR2 SASEGT. The CDR3 contains 15 residues. V lost 1 base, J lost 4 bases, and 8 bases lay in between. CDR3 in DNA: TGTGCCAGCAGTGAAGGCCCTGAGGGGGCCAACGTCCTGACTTTC. The encoded protein is CASSEGPEGANVLTF.

The rearrangement uses TRBV7-9 and TRBJ2-3, with TRBD2 as a possible D gene (6 bases). CDR3 size: 19 residues. V was cut by 3 bases and J by 0 bases, with 22 bases left in between. Germline CDR1 reads SEHNR; CDR2 reads FQNEAQ (reference sequence). The CDR3, as DNA: TGTGCCAGCAGCTTCGCCGGGGGAGGTGGCGGGTCCAGCACAGATACGCAGTATTTT. It yields the protein CASSFAGGGGGSSTDTQYF.

This clone occurred once. The chain is built from TRBV4-1 and TRBJ2-6, with 7 nucleotides matching TRBD1. Trimming took 0 bases from V and 1 from J; bases not matched to a gene: 3. The CDR3 covers 17 residues. Germline V gene data show CDR1 as MGHRA and CDR2 as YSYEKL. The CDR3 nucleotides are TGCGCCAGCAGCCAAGAACCGACAGGGTCTGGGGCCAACGTCCTGACTTTC. It is translated as CASSQEPTGSGANVLTF.

V and J are TRBV4-1 and TRBJ2-7, with no clear D. The CDR3 has 14 amino acids. Per germline, CDR1 MGHRA and CDR2 YSYEKL. V lost 4 bases, J lost 3 bases, and 13 bases lay in between. The CDR3 sequence: CASSPWLKFYEQYF. In DNA, the CDR3 is TGCGCCAGCAGCCCGTGGCTTAAATTCTACGAGCAGTACTTC.

The rearrangement joins TRBV10-3 to TRBJ1-2, with 9 positions matching TRBD1. The germline gives CDR1 ENHRY, CDR2 SYGVKD. Trimming took 3 bases from V and 8 from J; bases not matched to a gene: 10. This CDR3 has 15 residues. CDR3 protein: CAISEPRTGVGGYTF. For the CDR3, the DNA is TGTGCCATCAGTGAACCCCGGACAGGGGTTGGAGGCTACACCTTC.

The genes are TRBV2 and TRBJ2-7, with 7 bases that match TRBD2. J was trimmed by 3 bases and V by 5 bases; bases with no gene match: 10. CDR1 and CDR2 from the germline V gene are SNHLY and FYNNEI. The CDR3 is 15 residues long. The CDR3 loop reads CASSPTSAQVYEQYF. In nucleotides, the CDR3 is TGTGCCAGCAGTCCTACTAGCGCTCAGGTCTACGAGCAGTACTTC.

The genes are TRBV12-2 and TRBJ2-6; the table's D gene call, TRBD2, was not cross checked with the DNA. TRBV12-2 is termed a pseudogene. This CDR3 is built from 19 residues. CDR3 sequence: CASRSARRTGKAGANVLTF. In DNA, the CDR3 is TGTGCAAGTCGGTCAGCGAGGAGGACGGGAAAGGCTGGGGCCAACGTCCTGACTTTC.

The chain links TRBV13 to TRBJ2-1; 8 positions match TRBD2. The CDR3 length is 15 residues. With V trimmed by 4 bases and J by 9 bases, 11 bases remained unmatched. CDR1 is PRHDT, CDR2 FYEKMQ, per germline (reference sequence). The CDR3 coding sequence is TGTGCCAGCAGCTCAACCCGGACTAGCAGCCGTGAGCAGTTCTTC. Amino acids: CASSSTRTSSREQFF.

The chain recombines TRBV5-1 with TRBJ1-4; 8 bases are shared with TRBD1. V was pared by 2 bases and J by 5 bases, with 8 bases of the junction left unmatched. CDR1 SGHRS and CDR2 YFSETQ come from the germline V gene. The length of the CDR3 is 16 residues. Here the CDR3 reads CASSFQGAGRNEKLFF. The CDR3, as DNA: TGCGCCAGCAGCTTCCAGGGGGCCGGTAGGAATGAAAAACTGTTTTTT.